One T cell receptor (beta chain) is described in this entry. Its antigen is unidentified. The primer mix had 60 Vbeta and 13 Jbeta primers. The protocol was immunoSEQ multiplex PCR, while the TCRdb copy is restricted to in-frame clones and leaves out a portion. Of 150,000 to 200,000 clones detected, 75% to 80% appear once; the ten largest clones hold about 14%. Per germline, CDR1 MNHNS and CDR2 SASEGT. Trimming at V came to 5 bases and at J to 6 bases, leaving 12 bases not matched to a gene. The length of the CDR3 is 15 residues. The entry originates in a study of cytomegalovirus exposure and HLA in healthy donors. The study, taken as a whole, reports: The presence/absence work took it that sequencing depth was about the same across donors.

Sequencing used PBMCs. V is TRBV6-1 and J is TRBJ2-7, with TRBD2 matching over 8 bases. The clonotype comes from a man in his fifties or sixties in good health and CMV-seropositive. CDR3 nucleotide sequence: TGTGCCAGCAGTCCTCCGGGACGGGGGGGACGCGAGCAGTACGTC. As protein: CASSPPGRGGREQYV.